This TCR beta chain was retrieved from a study of shared clonotypes between healthy human individuals. Replicate PCRs from sorted subsets contained about 200 ng DNA, which is around 30,000 T cell genomes. Sequencing was performed with immunoSEQ multiplex PCR; in TCRdb, only in-frame clones are kept and a portion is missing. The sample carries some 650,000 clones, roughly 97% recorded once. Every contributor of samples was a Caucasian grown-up residing in Nashville, Tennessee. The length of the CDR3 is 13 residues. Trimming took off 3 bases at V and 3 bases at J, with 6 bases between the two ends. Germline V CDR1 and CDR2: KGHSH, LQKENI. Concerning this clone itself: This sample also contains other DNA sequences that code for the same CDR3.

The sequence derives from a woman aged 25 to 39 in good health. The chain links TRBV18 to TRBJ1-5; no clear D. Sequencing was performed on naive CD4+ T cells sorted from blood. As to subset: CD45RA+ positively selected. In DNA form, the CDR3 reads TGTGCCAGCTCACCGGGTTACAATCAGCCCCAGCATTTT. This gives the protein CASSPGYNQPQHF.